This T cell receptor (beta chain) was sequenced for a study of T cells expressing NK-cell markers. TCRdb re-called the 5' RACE reads and shows each CDR3 protein once, DNA omitted. The table lists around 470,000 distinct CDR3 sequences. This CDR3 contains 14 residues. The germline V gene encodes CDR1 SGHDT and CDR2 YYEEEE. The V call is TRBV5-6, the J call TRBJ2-5; the TRBD1 assignment by TCRdb is unverifiable without DNA. Sequenced material: blood T cells: a sorted CD56 or NKG2C T cell subset, CD4+ or CD8+ T cells, or bulk PBMC T cells (not recorded which). This clonotype was sampled from a woman aged 45-59 years in good health. This CDR3 is CASSPTGARETQYF.